This paragraph covers one TCR beta chain sequence. Its antigen is unknown. The input lacks base qualities; no much larger clone sits a single base away. This entry belongs to a study of control samples from healthy donors and cancer patients (dated by TCRdb to about 2020). The library was generated by the immunoSEQ multiplex PCR assay. As stored in TCRdb, this immuneACCESS dataset retains in-frame rearrangements with V and J assigned. A fraction of the clones does not appear; measured against another copy, unresolved V genes explain less than half of the discrepancy, and the remainder lacks a known reason. This sample has 110,000 to 150,000 clones in its table, and around nine tenths of those were observed once. More than 4% of the sample comes from the top ten. Deletion took 3 bases off V and 5 bases off J, with a span of 11 bases between the germline ends. The CDR3 starts with the cysteine, ends with the phenylalanine, and has 14 residues. Only the CDR3 portion is preserved as DNA: 42 bases, with reading frame beginning at the first base. Via the germline V gene, CDR1 is KGHSH and CDR2 LQKENI.

Recombination linked TRBV18 to TRBJ1-5; no D segment can be confidently identified. Specimen: blood. The receptor was isolated from a man in his thirties or forties in good health. The CDR3: CASSPSEADQPQHF. The DNA reads as follows: TGTGCCAGCTCACCCTCGGAGGCCGATCAGCCCCAGCATTTT.